These 8 T cell receptor beta chains came from one sample sequenced in a study of blood T cell repertoires in COVID-19. Assay used: immunoSEQ multiplex PCR; TCRdb lists only in-frame clones, some missing. The sample shows some 230,000 clones, roughly 80% of them seen only once. Sequenced material: peripheral blood. The receptors were sampled from a woman aged 25 to 39 who had recovered from COVID-19.

The chain joins TRBV19 to TRBJ2-5; tentatively, D is TRBD1 (6 bases). Germline-derived CDR1 and CDR2 are LNHDA and SQIVND (reference sequence). V was clipped by 3 bases and J by 4 bases, with 21 bases between them. This CDR3 region has 17 residues. In DNA form, the CDR3 reads TGTGCCAGTAGTATTCCGTCGATGGGGGACATTCGAGAGACCCAGTACTTC. Protein: CASSIPSMGDIRETQYF.

The chain has TRBV6-6 and TRBJ2-5; 10 bases are a match to TRBD1. The CDR3 has 19 residues. The J segment lost 6 bases and the V segment lost 6 bases, leaving 22 bases of the junction unmatched. Looked up from germline, CDR1 is MNHNY and CDR2 is SVGAGI (reference sequence). CDR3 in amino acids: CASSRFYPGQGPQAKTQYF. For the CDR3, the DNA is TGTGCCAGCAGCCGATTCTATCCGGGACAGGGGCCTCAAGCCAAGACCCAGTACTTC.

This clone was seen a few times. The V and J genes are TRBV2 and TRBJ1-1, with D perhaps matching TRBD1 (5 bases). Germline-derived CDR1 and CDR2 are SNHLY and FYNNEI. Trimming shortened V by 1 base and J by 1 base, and 10 bases separated the two germline ends. The CDR3 covers 15 residues. The CDR3 is CASSEGRATNTEAFF. In nucleotides, the CDR3 is TGTGCCAGCAGTGAAGGCAGGGCTACGAACACTGAAGCTTTCTTT. Using reference TRBV2 and TRBJ1-1 for the parts outside the CDR3, the full variable domain is EPEVTQTPSHQVTQMGQEVILRCVPISNHLYFYWYRQILGQKVEFLVSFYNNEISEKSEIFDDQFSVERPDGSNFTLKIRSTKLEDSAMYFCASSEGRATNTEAFFGQGTRLTVV.

J is TRBJ1-4 and V is TRBV9; D is perhaps TRBD1 (5 bases). The germline V gene has CDR1 SGDLS and CDR2 YYNGEE. The CDR3 extends over 16 amino acids. V lost 4 bases to trimming and J lost 0 bases, with 13 bases between them. The CDR3 sequence is CASSSEGPTTNEKLFF. The CDR3, as DNA: TGTGCCAGCAGCTCGGAGGGGCCTACAACTAATGAAAAACTGTTTTTT.

The rearrangement links TRBV4-1 to TRBJ2-2, with no clear D. Trimming shortened V by 2 bases and J by 6 bases, and 10 bases separated the two germline ends. The CDR3 is 14 amino acids. Germline V gives CDR1 MGHRA, CDR2 YSYEKL. CDR3 sequence: CASSQKRFPGELFF. Written as DNA, the CDR3 is TGCGCCAGCAGCCAAAAGAGGTTCCCCGGGGAGCTGTTTTTT.

The chain links TRBV19 to TRBJ1-2; unclear D gene. Trimming cost V 5 bases and J 3 bases, with 10 bases left between them. Germline V gene sequence: CDR1 LNHDA, CDR2 SQIVND (reference sequence). The CDR3 is 13 residues long. DNA for the CDR3: TGTGCCAGTAGTGTGTCGACATACTATGGCTACACCTTC. This translates into CASSVSTYYGYTF.

V gene TRBV7-9 combines with J gene TRBJ1-1, with D maybe TRBD1 (6 bases). CDR1 and CDR2 from the germline V gene are SEHNR and FQNEAQ (reference sequence). V was trimmed by 5 bases and J by 3 bases, leaving 10 bases between them. The CDR3 covers 13 residues. The chain's CDR3 is CASSPYRDTEAFF. CDR3 DNA sequence: TGTGCCAGCAGCCCTTACAGGGACACTGAAGCTTTCTTT.

The V call is TRBV11-3, the J call TRBJ2-6, with D maybe TRBD2 (5 bases). The V gene lost 1 base and the J gene lost 4 bases, with 17 bases spanning the gap. The CDR3 covers 18 residues. Germline V gives CDR1 SGHNT, CDR2 YENEEA. CDR3 protein: CASSLVRAGLRGANVLTF. CDR3 DNA sequence: TGTGCCAGCAGCTTAGTTAGGGCGGGCCTTAGGGGGGCCAACGTCCTGACTTTC.